A single TCR beta chain is shown here with its context. The target antigen is unknown. These data originate in a study of identical twins. Study-wide results and caveats: Within monozygotic twins, out-of-frame TCR alpha sharing was underestimated by the models. Invariant MAIT and iNKT cells could partly confound zero-insertion analyses. The abundant beta clonotypes from cord blood had fewer insertions, and memory repertoires had none of this.

This CDR3 region has 14 residues. V lost 4 bases and J lost 4, with 13 bases in between. The germline gives CDR1 SGDLS, CDR2 YYNGEE. TCRdb re-analysed the 5' RACE reads in MiXCR, keeping a single row per CDR3 protein. The sample consists of around 100,000 distinct CDR3 sequences, 5.9% of them appearing once. This rearrangement joins TRBV9 to TRBJ2-3; D is undetermined. The sequencing sample was made of memory T cells sorted from blood. The receptor was derived from a woman aged 50 to 65 in good health. CDR3 residues: CASSPRTVSDTQYF. The CDR3 DNA sequence: TGTGCCAGCAGCCCCCGGACGGTCTCAGATACGCAGTATTTT.